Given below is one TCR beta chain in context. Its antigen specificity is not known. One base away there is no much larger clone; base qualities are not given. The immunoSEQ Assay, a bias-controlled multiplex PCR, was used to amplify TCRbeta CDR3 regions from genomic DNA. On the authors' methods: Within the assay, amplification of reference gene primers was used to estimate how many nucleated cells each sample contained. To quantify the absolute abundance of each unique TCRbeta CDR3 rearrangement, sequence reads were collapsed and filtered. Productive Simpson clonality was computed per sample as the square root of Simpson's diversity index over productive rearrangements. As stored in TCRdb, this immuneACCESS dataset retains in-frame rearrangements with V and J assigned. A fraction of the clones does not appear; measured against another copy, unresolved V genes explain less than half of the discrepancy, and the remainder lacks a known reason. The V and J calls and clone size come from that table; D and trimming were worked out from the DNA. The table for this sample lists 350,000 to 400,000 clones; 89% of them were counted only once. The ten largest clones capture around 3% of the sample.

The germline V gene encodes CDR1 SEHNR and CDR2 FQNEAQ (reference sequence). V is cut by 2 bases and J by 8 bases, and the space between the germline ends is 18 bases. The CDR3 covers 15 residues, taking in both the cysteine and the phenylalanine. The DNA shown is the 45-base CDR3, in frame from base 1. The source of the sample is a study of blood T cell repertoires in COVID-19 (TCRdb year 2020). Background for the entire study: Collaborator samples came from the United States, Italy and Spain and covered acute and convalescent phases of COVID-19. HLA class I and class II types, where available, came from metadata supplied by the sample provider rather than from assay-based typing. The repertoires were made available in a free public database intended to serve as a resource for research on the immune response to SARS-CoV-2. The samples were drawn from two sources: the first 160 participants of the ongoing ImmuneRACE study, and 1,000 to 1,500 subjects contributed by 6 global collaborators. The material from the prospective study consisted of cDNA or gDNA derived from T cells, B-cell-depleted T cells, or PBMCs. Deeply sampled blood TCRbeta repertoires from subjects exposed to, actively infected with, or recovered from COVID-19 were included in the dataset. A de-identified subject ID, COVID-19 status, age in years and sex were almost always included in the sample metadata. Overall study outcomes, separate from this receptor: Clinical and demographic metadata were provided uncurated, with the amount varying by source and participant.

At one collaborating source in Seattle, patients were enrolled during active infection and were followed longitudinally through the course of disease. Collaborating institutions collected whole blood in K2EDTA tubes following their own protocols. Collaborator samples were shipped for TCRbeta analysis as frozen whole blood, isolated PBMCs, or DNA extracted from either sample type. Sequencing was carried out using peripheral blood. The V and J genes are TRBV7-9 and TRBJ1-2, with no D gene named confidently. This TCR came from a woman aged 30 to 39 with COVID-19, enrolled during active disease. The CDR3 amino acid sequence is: CASSLNSRSGVGYTF. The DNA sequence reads TGTGCCAGCAGCTTAAACAGCCGTAGTGGTGTAGGCTACACCTTC.